These T cell receptor beta chains were read from a single sample in a study of blood T cell repertoires in COVID-19. Data came from immunoSEQ multiplex PCR; TCRdb stores just in-frame clones and leaves some out. The data contain 250,000 or so clones, more than 70% of them singletons. Material for sequencing was peripheral blood. The origin of the receptors is an older woman with acute or convalescent COVID-19. Both conserved end residues are part of each CDR3. The D gene is left open where the match is weak. Part of the rows lack a size; the others show once, few, many or a class for expanded clones.

v_call,clone_size,j_call,d_call,cdr3_aa,cdr3_nt
TRBV5-1,.,TRBJ2-5,TRBD1,CASSPQSGGQGRKETQYF,TGCGCCAGCAGCCCCCAATCGGGGGGACAGGGACGGAAAGAGACCCAGTACTTC
TRBV6-5,.,TRBJ2-7,TRBD1,CASRSRDRGHEQYF,TGTGCCAGCAGATCCCGGGACAGGGGGCACGAGCAGTACTTC
TRBV5-4,.,TRBJ1-6,.,CASRVGRNSPLHF,TGTGCCAGCAGAGTCGGTCGGAATTCACCCCTCCACTTT
TRBV5-1,.,TRBJ2-2,TRBD2,CASRETSVGNTGELFF,TGCGCCAGCAGAGAGACTAGCGTGGGGAACACCGGGGAGCTGTTTTTT
TRBV9,.,TRBJ1-1,.,CASSVVLGRVEAFF,TGTGCCAGCAGCGTAGTCCTGGGCAGGGTTGAAGCTTTCTTT
TRBV10-1,.,TRBJ2-1,TRBD2,CASSEQAGGSSNEQFF,TGCGCCAGCAGTGAGCAAGCGGGAGGGTCCAGTAATGAGCAGTTCTTC
TRBV19,.,TRBJ1-2,.,CASSIQAGSFYGYTF,TGTGCCAGTAGTATTCAGGCAGGATCCTTCTATGGCTACACCTTC
TRBV28,.,TRBJ2-7,TRBD2,CASFGLAGLYEQYF,TGTGCCAGCTTTGGACTAGCGGGACTCTACGAGCAGTACTTC
TRBV10-3,.,TRBJ2-7,TRBD2,CAISEWTSKFRDEQYF,TGTGCCATCAGTGAATGGACTAGCAAATTCCGGGACGAGCAGTACTTC
TRBV3-1/TRBV3-2,.,TRBJ2-5,TRBD1,CASSQLGQKETQYF,TGTGCCAGCAGCCAATTGGGACAGAAAGAGACCCAGTACTTC
TRBV19,.,TRBJ1-5,TRBD1,CASNLQGARPQHF,TGTGCCAGTAATTTACAGGGGGCGAGGCCCCAGCATTTT
TRBV6-2/TRBV6-3,.,TRBJ1-5,.,CASSKTTTGQPQHF,TGTGCCAGCAGCAAGACCACCACAGGACAGCCCCAGCATTTT
TRBV7-3,.,TRBJ2-1,TRBD1,CASSPGTGNNEQFF,TGTGCCAGCAGCCCTGGGACAGGGAACAATGAGCAGTTCTTC
TRBV27,.,TRBJ2-7,TRBD2,CASSLGTTPTYEQYF,TGTGCCAGCAGTCTAGGGACTACTCCTACCTACGAGCAGTACTTC
TRBV14,.,TRBJ2-7,.,CASSQDLRVHEQYF,TGTGCCAGCAGCCAAGACCTCAGGGTCCACGAGCAGTACTTC
TRBV7-9,.,TRBJ2-3,TRBD2,CASSLVGRATDTQYF,TGTGCCAGCAGCTTAGTGGGGAGGGCCACAGATACGCAGTATTTT
TRBV5-1,.,TRBJ1-6,.,CASSTLGGDTANSPLHF,TGCGCCAGCAGCACCCTCGGGGGGGACACAGCTAATTCACCCCTCCACTTT
TRBV7-2,.,TRBJ2-2,.,CASSFPLNTGELFF,TGTGCCAGCAGCTTCCCACTAAACACCGGGGAGCTGTTTTTT
TRBV6-5,.,TRBJ2-3,TRBD2,CASSSAGGRARDTQYF,TGTGCCAGCAGTTCCGCGGGGGGGAGGGCCAGAGATACGCAGTATTTT
TRBV18,.,TRBJ2-2,.,CASSPEQGRTGELFF,TGTGCCAGCTCACCCGAACAGGGGAGGACCGGGGAGCTGTTTTTT
TRBV19,.,TRBJ2-1,TRBD2,CASSTGGTRSPEQFF,TGTGCCAGTAGTACGGGAGGGACTAGATCGCCCGAGCAGTTCTTC
TRBV11-1,once,TRBJ2-5,.,CASSPGGGNGETQYF,TGTGCCAGCAGCCCCGGTGGCGGCAATGGGGAGACCCAGTACTTC
TRBV4-2,.,TRBJ2-2,.,CASSQDFSSGNTGELFF,TGTGCCAGCAGCCAAGACTTTAGTAGCGGGAACACCGGGGAGCTGTTTTTT
TRBV12-2,.,TRBJ2-1,.,CASRLIMSSYNEQFF,TGTGCAAGTCGCTTAATAATGAGCTCCTACAATGAGCAGTTCTTC
TRBV9,.,TRBJ2-2,.,CASSERQANTGELFF,TGTGCCAGCAGCGAAAGACAGGCAAACACCGGGGAGCTGTTTTTT
TRBV19,.,TRBJ2-5,TRBD2,CASQRGATGKETQYF,TGTGCCAGCCAGCGGGGTGCTACAGGTAAAGAGACCCAGTACTTC
TRBV18,.,TRBJ1-5,TRBD1,CASSPQKGANQPQHF,TGTGCCAGCTCACCACAAAAGGGGGCCAATCAGCCCCAGCATTTT
TRBV9,once,TRBJ1-1,.,CASSVGQAAEAFF,TGTGCCAGCAGCGTAGGGCAGGCTGCTGAAGCTTTCTTT
TRBV30,.,TRBJ1-1,.,CAWTRQVLRNTEAFF,TGTGCCTGGACCCGACAGGTCCTACGGAACACTGAAGCTTTCTTT
TRBV11-2,.,TRBJ2-4,TRBD2,CASSFWTSGGAPAKNIQYF,TGTGCCAGCAGCTTTTGGACTAGCGGGGGGGCCCCGGCCAAAAACATTCAGTACTTC
TRBV27,.,TRBJ1-1,.,CASSPRTVGNTEAFF,TGTGCCAGCAGTCCGAGGACAGTTGGGAACACTGAAGCTTTCTTT
TRBV6-1,.,TRBJ1-2,.,CASSEAAGGVDGYTF,TGTGCCAGCAGTGAAGCAGCGGGGGGGGTTGATGGCTACACCTTC
TRBV6-5,.,TRBJ2-2,.,CASSPRWSNTGELFF,TGTGCCAGCAGCCCGAGGTGGTCGAACACCGGGGAGCTGTTTTTT
TRBV2,.,TRBJ1-1,TRBD1,CASSADRVRGTEAFF,TGTGCCAGCAGCGCCGACAGGGTAAGGGGCACTGAAGCTTTCTTT
TRBV7-8,.,TRBJ2-7,.,CASSHNTHEQYF,TGTGCCAGCAGCCATAACACCCACGAGCAGTACTTC
TRBV6-5,.,TRBJ1-2,.,CASSYYRDAGYTF,TGTGCCAGCAGTTACTACAGGGATGCGGGCTACACCTTC
TRBV2,once,TRBJ1-2,TRBD1,CASSEDRPDRGHGYTF,TGTGCCAGCAGTGAGGACCGACCCGACAGGGGGCACGGCTACACCTTC
TRBV6-1,.,TRBJ2-2,.,CASSETSPGHANTGELFF,TGTGCCAGCAGTGAAACCTCCCCGGGACACGCGAACACCGGGGAGCTGTTTTTT
TRBV3-1/TRBV3-2,.,TRBJ1-1,TRBD1,CASSSTGGSNTEAFF,TGTGCCAGCAGCTCGACAGGGGGTTCGAACACTGAAGCTTTCTTT
TRBV18,.,TRBJ1-2,.,CASSPSQGDEGYTF,TGTGCCAGCTCACCCTCACAGGGAGATGAAGGCTACACCTTC
TRBV3-1/TRBV3-2,.,TRBJ2-3,.,CASSQRTSTDTQYF,TGTGCCAGCAGCCAGCGTACTAGCACAGATACGCAGTATTTT
TRBV19,.,TRBJ1-6,TRBD1,CASSGTGWIDSPLHF,TGTGCCAGTAGTGGGACAGGGTGGATTGATTCACCCCTCCACTTT
TRBV7-9,.,TRBJ2-2,TRBD2,CASSLGLAGNTGELFF,TGTGCCAGCAGCTTAGGACTAGCGGGAAACACCGGGGAGCTGTTTTTT
TRBV12-3/TRBV12-4,once,TRBJ2-7,.,CASSFTGDYEQYF,TGTGCCAGCAGTTTTACCGGTGATTACGAGCAGTACTTC
TRBV3-1/TRBV3-2,many,TRBJ2-7,TRBD2,CASSQRTSGRINEQYF,TGTGCCAGCAGCCAGAGGACTAGCGGGAGGATCAACGAGCAGTACTTC
TRBV3-1/TRBV3-2,.,TRBJ1-1,.,CATIPTQGKAFF,TGTGCCACCATTCCAACTCAGGGGAAAGCTTTCTTT
TRBV4-2,.,TRBJ2-1,.,CASSRPGNRESDEQFF,TGTGCCAGCAGCCGACCTGGGAACAGGGAAAGCGATGAGCAGTTCTTC
TRBV9,.,TRBJ2-1,.,CASSYTNNEQFF,TGTGCCAGCAGCTACACTAACAATGAGCAGTTCTTC
TRBV6-1,.,TRBJ2-2,.,CASSEAQRGGIGELFF,TGTGCCAGCAGTGAAGCGCAACGAGGGGGAATCGGGGAGCTGTTTTTT
TRBV30,.,TRBJ1-3,TRBD1,CAWRTGWGNTIYF,TGTGCCTGGAGGACAGGGTGGGGAAACACCATATATTTT